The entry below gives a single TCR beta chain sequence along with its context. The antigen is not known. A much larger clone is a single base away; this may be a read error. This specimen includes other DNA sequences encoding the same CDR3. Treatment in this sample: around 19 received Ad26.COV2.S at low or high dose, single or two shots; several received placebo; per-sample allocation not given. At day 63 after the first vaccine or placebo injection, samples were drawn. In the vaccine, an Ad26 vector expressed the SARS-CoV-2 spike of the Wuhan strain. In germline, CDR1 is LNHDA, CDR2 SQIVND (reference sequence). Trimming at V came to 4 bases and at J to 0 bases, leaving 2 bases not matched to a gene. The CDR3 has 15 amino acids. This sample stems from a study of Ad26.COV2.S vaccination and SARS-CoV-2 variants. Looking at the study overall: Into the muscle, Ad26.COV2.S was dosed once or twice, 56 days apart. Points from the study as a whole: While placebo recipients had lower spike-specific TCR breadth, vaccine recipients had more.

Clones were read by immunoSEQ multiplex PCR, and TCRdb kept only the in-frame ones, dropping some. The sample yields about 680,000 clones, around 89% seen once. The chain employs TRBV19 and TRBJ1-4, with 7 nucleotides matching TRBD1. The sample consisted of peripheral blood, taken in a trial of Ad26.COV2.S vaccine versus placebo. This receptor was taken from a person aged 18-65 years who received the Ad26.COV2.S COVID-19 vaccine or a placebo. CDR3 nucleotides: TGTGCCAGTAGTACCGGGACAGCAACTAATGAAAAACTGTTTTTT. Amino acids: CASSTGTATNEKLFF.